This TCR beta chain is from a study of blood T cell repertoires in COVID-19. Original data processing: How many nucleated cells were present was estimated from reference gene primer amplification. Sequenced by immunoSEQ multiplex PCR; TCRdb stores in-frame clones only, minus some. V and J calls and clone size follow that table, whereas D and trimming were derived from the DNA. Of about 83,000 clones listed, about 87% are singletons. This CDR3 has 19 residues. The material sequenced was peripheral blood. V usage is TRBV21-1 and J usage is TRBJ2-1; TRBD2, the table's D call, was not compared with the DNA. TRBV21-1 represents a pseudogene. This sequence originates from a man older than 75 with active or convalescent COVID-19. DNA for the CDR3: TGTGCCAGCGCCGGAGTCGTGGCTTTGGCGGGAGGCCACCTCGATGAGCAGTTCTTC. Encoded protein: CASAGVVALAGGHLDEQFF.